This T cell receptor beta chain was recovered during a study of T-cell reconstitution after alpha-beta-depleted transplantation in children. The study's findings and limits: At one year after transplant, newly produced T cells mostly accounted for T-cell counts and diversity. In patients about two months after transplant, alpha-beta T cells reportedly arose from several hundred expanded graft clones. Recipient T cells and thymic progenitors that survived were the source of the high TCRbeta diversity seen at day 60 in some patients.

The TCRbeta library was prepared with unique molecular identifiers. TCRdb re-called the PCR reads through MiXCR, storing one row per CDR3 protein. This sample carries under 250,000 distinct CDR3 sequences, around a sixth of them seen once, and the ten largest clones take roughly two fifths. In the case of this clonotype: Its specificity is unknown.

Germline-derived CDR1 and CDR2 are LGHNA and YSLEER. The V and J ends lost 4 bases and 3 bases respectively, with 13 bases between them. The CDR3 sequence is 14 residues long. The material sequenced was PBMCs, mostly from graft donor cells, taken 360 days after TCRalphabeta/CD19-depleted stem cell transplant. This clonotype originated in a male patient aged 2 to 9 who had a stem cell transplant for acute lymphoblastic leukemia, so the T cells may come from the graft donor. The chain has TRBV4-3 and TRBJ2-7; D perhaps matches TRBD1 (7 bases). CDR3 in DNA: TGCGCCAGCAGCCGGACAGGAGGGTACTACGAGCAGTACTTC. It yields the protein CASSRTGGYYEQYF.